This TCR beta chain was retrieved from a study of blood T cell repertoires in COVID-19. Turning to the study itself: Acute-phase and convalescent COVID-19 samples originated in the United States, Italy and Spain. Sources were T cells, B-cell-depleted T cells, or PBMCs; the material itself was cDNA or gDNA.

As originally analysed: Nucleated cell number was recorded as an estimate derived from reference gene primer amplification. The protocol was immunoSEQ multiplex PCR, while the TCRdb copy is restricted to in-frame clones and leaves out a portion. V, J and clone size are those of that table, while D and trimming were read from the DNA. Found here are a few hundred thousand clones, over 75% of them singletons; the top ten hold about 4.5%. The CDR3 is made up of 17 amino acids. Germline V gene sequence: CDR1 SGDLS, CDR2 YYNGEE. V dropped 4 bases and J dropped 2 bases, with 20 bases sitting between them. The chain links TRBV9 to TRBJ2-3; D possibly corresponds to TRBD2 (7 bases). The sequence derives from a man aged 45-65 years with acute or convalescent COVID-19. The sample taken for sequencing was peripheral blood. CDR3 residues: CASSPRRGGPVTDTQYF. The CDR3 nucleotides are TGTGCCAGCAGCCCAAGAAGGGGGGGGCCCGTCACAGATACGCAGTATTTT.